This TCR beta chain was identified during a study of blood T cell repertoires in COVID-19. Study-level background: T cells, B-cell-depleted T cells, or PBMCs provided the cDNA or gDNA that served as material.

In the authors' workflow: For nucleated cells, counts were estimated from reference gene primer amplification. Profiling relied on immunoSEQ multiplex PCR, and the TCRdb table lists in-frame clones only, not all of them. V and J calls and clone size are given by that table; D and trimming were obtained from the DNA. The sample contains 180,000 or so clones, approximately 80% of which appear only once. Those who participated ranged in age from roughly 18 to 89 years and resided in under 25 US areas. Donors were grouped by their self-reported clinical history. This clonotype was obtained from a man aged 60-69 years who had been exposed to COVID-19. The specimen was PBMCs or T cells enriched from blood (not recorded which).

The DNA for the CDR3 is TGTGCCAGCTCACCACGGCCAGACTACACAGATACGCAGTATTTT. Translated, it gives CASSPRPDYTDTQYF. The gene calls are TRBV18 and TRBJ2-3; possibly TRBD2 for D (5 bases). Germline lookup yields CDR1 KGHSH and CDR2 LQKENI. Trimming shortened V by 1 base and J by 2 bases, and 10 bases separated the two germline ends. The CDR3 runs to 15 residues.